The clone carrying this TCR beta chain was detected a few times. Its matching antigen is unknown. Germline V gene lookup returns CDR1 GTSNPN and CDR2 SVGIG (reference sequence). This CDR3 region has 13 residues. V lost 2 bases and J 4 bases, leaving 9 bases between the germline ends. This entry comes from a study of cytomegalovirus exposure and HLA in healthy donors. Overall study results and limits: What TCR beta sequences reportedly achieved was accurate prediction of HLA-A and HLA-B alleles in most subjects. Usually a TCR sequence was rare, but some public TCRs were found in many donors. Per a prior analysis, the majority of TCR beta V segments were productive roughly 87% or roughly 30% of the time.

The PCR was carried out with 60 Vbeta primers and 13 Jbeta primers. TCRdb keeps only in-frame clones here, not all; method: immunoSEQ multiplex PCR. The sample lists 130,000 or so clones, around 9% occurring once. This receptor was taken from a man aged 35 to 55 in good health and CMV-seronegative. The chain carries TRBV30 and TRBJ1-3; D gene uncertain. The specimen was PBMCs. CDR3 sequence reads: CAWSMAGGNTIYF. Here the CDR3 DNA reads TGTGCCTGGAGTATGGCGGGGGGAAACACCATATATTTT.